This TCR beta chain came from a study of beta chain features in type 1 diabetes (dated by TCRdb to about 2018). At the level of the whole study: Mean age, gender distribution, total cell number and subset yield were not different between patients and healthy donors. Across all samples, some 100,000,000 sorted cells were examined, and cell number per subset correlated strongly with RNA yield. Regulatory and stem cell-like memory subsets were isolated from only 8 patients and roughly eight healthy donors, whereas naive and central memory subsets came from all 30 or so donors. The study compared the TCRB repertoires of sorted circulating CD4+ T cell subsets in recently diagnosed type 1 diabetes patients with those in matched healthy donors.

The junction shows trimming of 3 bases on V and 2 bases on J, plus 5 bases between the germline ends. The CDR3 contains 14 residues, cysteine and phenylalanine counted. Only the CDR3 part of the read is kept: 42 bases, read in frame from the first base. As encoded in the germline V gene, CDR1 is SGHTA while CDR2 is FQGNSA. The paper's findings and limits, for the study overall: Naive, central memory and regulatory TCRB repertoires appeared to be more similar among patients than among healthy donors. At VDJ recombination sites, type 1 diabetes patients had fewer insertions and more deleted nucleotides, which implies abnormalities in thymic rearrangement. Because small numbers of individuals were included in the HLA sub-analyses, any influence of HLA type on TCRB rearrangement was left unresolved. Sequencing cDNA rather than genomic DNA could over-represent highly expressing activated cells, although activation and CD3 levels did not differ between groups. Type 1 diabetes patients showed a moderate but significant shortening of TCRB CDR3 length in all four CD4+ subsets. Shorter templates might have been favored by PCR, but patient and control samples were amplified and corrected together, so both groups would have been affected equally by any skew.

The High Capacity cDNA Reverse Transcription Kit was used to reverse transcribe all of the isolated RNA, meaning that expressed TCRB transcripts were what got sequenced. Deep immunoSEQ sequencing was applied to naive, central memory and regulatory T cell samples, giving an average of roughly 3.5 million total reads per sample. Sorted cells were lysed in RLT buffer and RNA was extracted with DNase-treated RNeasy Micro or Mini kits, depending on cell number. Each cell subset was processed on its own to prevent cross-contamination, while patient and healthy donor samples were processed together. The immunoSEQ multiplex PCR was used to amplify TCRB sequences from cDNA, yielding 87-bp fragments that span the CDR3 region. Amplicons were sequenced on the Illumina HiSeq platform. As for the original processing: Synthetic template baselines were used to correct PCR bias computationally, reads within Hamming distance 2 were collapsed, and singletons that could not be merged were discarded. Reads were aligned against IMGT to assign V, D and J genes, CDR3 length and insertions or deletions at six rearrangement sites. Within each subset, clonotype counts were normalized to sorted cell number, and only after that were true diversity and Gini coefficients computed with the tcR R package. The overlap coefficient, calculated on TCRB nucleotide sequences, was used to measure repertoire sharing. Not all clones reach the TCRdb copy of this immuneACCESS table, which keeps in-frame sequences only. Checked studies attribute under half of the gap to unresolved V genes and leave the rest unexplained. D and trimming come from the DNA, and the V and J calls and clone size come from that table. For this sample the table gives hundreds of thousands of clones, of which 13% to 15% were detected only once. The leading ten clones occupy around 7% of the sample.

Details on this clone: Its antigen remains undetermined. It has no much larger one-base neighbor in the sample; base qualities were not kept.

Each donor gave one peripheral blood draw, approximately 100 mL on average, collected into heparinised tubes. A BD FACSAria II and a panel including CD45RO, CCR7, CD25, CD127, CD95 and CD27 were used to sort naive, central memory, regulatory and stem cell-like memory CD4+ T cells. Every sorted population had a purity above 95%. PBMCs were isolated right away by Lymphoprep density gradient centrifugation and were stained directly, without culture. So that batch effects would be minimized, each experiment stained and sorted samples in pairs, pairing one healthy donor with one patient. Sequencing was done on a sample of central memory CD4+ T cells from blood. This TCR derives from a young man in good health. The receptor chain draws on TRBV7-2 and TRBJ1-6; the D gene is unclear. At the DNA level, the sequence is TGTGCCAGCAGCTTTGAACCCTATAATTCACCCCTCCACTTT. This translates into CASSFEPYNSPLHF.